Following are 5 T cell receptor beta chains from one sample sequenced in a study of radiation and T cells in renal cell carcinoma (dated by TCRdb to the early 2020s). Libraries were constructed by the immunoSEQ multiplex PCR assay. The table comes from immuneACCESS by way of TCRdb, which keeps in-frame sequences with V and J called. Part of the clones is missing from these tables; in studies checked, under half for an unresolved V gene and the rest for unknown reasons. This sample lists about 130,000 clones; about 81% were detected once. Of the sample, around 1.8% is held by the ten largest clones. The time point tag for this specimen amounts to: blood 2 weeks post-SBRT. The meaning of the sample's treatment or condition label: 15 Gy SBRT to primary tumor, nephrectomy 4 weeks later. The material was blood, obtained from a patient whose treatment included radiotherapy and nephrectomy. These receptor sequences come from a woman aged 55-70 years with renal cell carcinoma.

V and J are TRBV4-2 and TRBJ1-1; D unclear. Germline loops: CDR1 LGHNA, CDR2 YNFKEQ. This CDR3 contains 13 residues. Trimming removed 1 base at V and 1 base at J, with 4 bases between. The CDR3 here is CASSQGGNTEAFF. CDR3 nucleotides: TGTGCCAGCAGCCAAGGGGGGAACACTGAAGCTTTCTTT.

The rearrangement uses TRBV10-2 and TRBJ1-2; no clear D gene. Trimming removed 2 bases at V and 0 bases at J, with 16 bases between. Germline CDR1 reads WSHSY; CDR2 reads SAAADI. The length of the CDR3 is 17 residues. The CDR3 DNA sequence: TGCGCCAGCAGTGAGGCGGGCCACCTTTTTTCTAACTATGGCTACACCTTC. This translates into CASSEAGHLFSNYGYTF.

The rearrangement uses TRBV7-9 and TRBJ1-6, with TRBD1 matching over 10 bases. Germline V CDR1 and CDR2: SEHNR, FQNEAQ (reference sequence). This CDR3 comprises 17 residues. Trimming at V came to 6 bases and at J to 13 bases, leaving 18 bases not matched to a gene. CDR3 sequence: CASSPNDRGPFLEPLHF. CDR3 in DNA: TGTGCCAGCAGTCCGAACGACAGGGGGCCTTTTCTAGAGCCCCTCCACTTT.

The chain is built from TRBV6-4 and TRBJ1-5; D gene unclear. CDR3 length: 14 amino acids. V gave up 3 bases and J gave up 4 bases, with 10 bases separating them. The germline V gene encodes CDR1 MRHNA and CDR2 SNTAGT. CDR3 nucleotide sequence: TGTGCCAGCAGTGATTTACGGGGAAATCAGCCCCAGCATTTT. Translated, it gives CASSDLRGNQPQHF.

The V and J genes are TRBV19 and TRBJ2-7; D call uncertain. CDR1 and CDR2 (germline): LNHDA, SQIVND (reference sequence). The CDR3 runs to 12 residues. Trimming shortened V by 4 bases and J by 2 bases, and 6 bases separated the two germline ends. This CDR3 reads CASSTDAYEQYF. The CDR3 DNA reads as TGTGCCAGTAGTACAGACGCCTACGAGCAGTACTTC.